What follows describes a single TCR beta chain. Original methodology: Using reference gene primer amplification, nucleated cell counts were estimated. Clones were read by immunoSEQ multiplex PCR, and TCRdb kept only the in-frame ones, dropping some. V, J and clone size were drawn from that table, and D and trimming were deduced from the DNA. The data show approximately 130,000 clones, 75% to 80% seen once. These data originate in a study of blood T cell repertoires in COVID-19. At the level of the study: Samples taken during acute and convalescent COVID-19 were collected in the United States, Italy and Spain. The cDNA or gDNA used as material had been derived from T cells, B-cell-depleted T cells, or PBMCs.

J gave up 3 bases and V 3 bases, and 4 bases lay outside the gene matches. The CDR3 covers 15 residues. Per the germline V gene, CDR1 is SEHNR and CDR2 is FQNEAQ (reference sequence). The sample consisted of peripheral blood. The chain uses TRBV7-9 and TRBJ1-5; 8 positions agree with TRBD1. The origin of this receptor is a human donor in a cohort sampled during active COVID-19. The DNA for the CDR3 is TGTGCCAGCAGCTTGGGGACAGGAACCAATCAGCCCCAGCATTTT. It is translated as CASSLGTGTNQPQHF.